This T cell receptor beta chain was captured in a study of blood T cells in healthy people across ages (dated by TCRdb to the mid-2010s). A note on the overall study: In model experiments, template switching captured about one uniquely barcoded TCR beta cDNA molecule for every two T cells. To track age-related changes in TCR beta repertoire diversity, the study relied on deep sequencing normalized with unique cDNA molecular identifiers. The donors were divided into four age groups: young (average approximately 17 years), middle-aged (about 40), aged (62) and long-lived (82). To avoid experimental bias, donors of different ages were randomly spread across the sequencing lanes. Two additional independent replicas of 1 million unique cDNA reads from the same blood draw were analyzed for two donors (one aged 18 to 30 and one aged 80 or older). Study-wide conclusions, independent of this receptor: A strong correlation was found between observed TCR beta diversity and the percentage of naive T cells measured by flow cytometry. Compared with the aged group, the long-lived group had more naive CD4+ T cells, fewer expanded clones and increased TCR diversity, suggesting age selection. The CMV infection status of donors was not known, potentially confounding age-related changes in expanded clonotypes. Observed TCR beta diversity per million T cells fell roughly linearly with age, and a significant reduction was already apparent by age around 36. Estimates of total diversity from one million sequenced T cells were regarded as lower bounds and underestimates. Because profiling used bulk unsorted PBMCs, naive and antigen-experienced compartments could not be compared conclusively.

This clonotype was detected only once. The antigen it binds to is not known. Base qualities are not at hand, and no much larger clone is one base apart. A read on its own is weak evidence. Donors were a few dozen systemically healthy Caucasian individuals from Russia aged 6 to 90 years. Each donor gave roughly 9 milliliters of peripheral blood, drawn into EDTA-treated Vacutainer tubes. Ficoll-Paque density-gradient centrifugation was used to isolate PBMCs, with at least 7 million per sample. Trizol reagent was used to extract total RNA from PBMCs, with at least 6 micrograms per sample. The percentages of naive CD45RAhigh/CD27high T cells were determined by flow cytometry on a PBMC aliquot from every donor. Library preparation employed 5' RACE. The reads were generated on an Illumina HiSeq 2500. The second PCR ran for roughly 7 to 12 cycles and used a J-beta primer mix along with a sample-barcoded 5' primer. A unique molecular identifier was introduced onto each TCR beta cDNA molecule by a template-switch 5' adaptor carrying 12 random nucleotides. At least 3 million CDR3-containing paired-end reads were obtained from each sample. The Mint cDNA synthesis kit, primed by a TRBC-specific oligonucleotide, was used to synthesize first-strand cDNA from all RNA. Following uracil-DNA glycosylase treatment, a first 18-cycle PCR with universal primers M1SS and BC2_uni_R was performed on all cDNA. The source study handled its data this way. Normalization of each sample was performed by random selection of 1 million high-quality reads, each carrying a distinct molecular identifier. Instead of being binned into consensus sequences, reads with shared molecular identifiers were discarded. CDR3 identification, clonotype clustering and error correction used MiTCR with a Q25 quality threshold and the strictest error-elimination algorithm. Lower-bound total TCR beta diversity was estimated with a nonparametric unseen species model using Euler transformation. TCRdb reanalyzed the raw reads on its own, using fastp at Q25 for trimming and MiXCR for clone calling, and kept in-frame beta chains. Records with the same CDR3 protein are collapsed into one entry carrying the most frequent genes and DNA. TCRdb, not the original authors, processed these V and J calls. This sample has 800,000 to 950,000 distinct CDR3 sequences in its table, and about 36% of those were observed once. 13% of the sample is in the top ten clones.

The germline V gene encodes CDR1 SGHTA and CDR2 FQGNSA. From the cysteine through the phenylalanine, the CDR3 covers 15 amino acids. Only CDR3 DNA remains: 45 bases, in frame from the first base. Cut back by 7 bases and 6 bases, the V and J ends lie 21 bases apart. The receptor was isolated from a man aged 18 to 35 in good health. The source material was blood. This chain is built from TRBV7-2 and TRBJ1-2; the best D guess is TRBD1, with 6 bases matching. The DNA sequence is TGTACCAGCACCCCTAATTGGGGGGCGCAGGATGGCTACACCTTC. It encodes CTSTPNWGAQDGYTF.